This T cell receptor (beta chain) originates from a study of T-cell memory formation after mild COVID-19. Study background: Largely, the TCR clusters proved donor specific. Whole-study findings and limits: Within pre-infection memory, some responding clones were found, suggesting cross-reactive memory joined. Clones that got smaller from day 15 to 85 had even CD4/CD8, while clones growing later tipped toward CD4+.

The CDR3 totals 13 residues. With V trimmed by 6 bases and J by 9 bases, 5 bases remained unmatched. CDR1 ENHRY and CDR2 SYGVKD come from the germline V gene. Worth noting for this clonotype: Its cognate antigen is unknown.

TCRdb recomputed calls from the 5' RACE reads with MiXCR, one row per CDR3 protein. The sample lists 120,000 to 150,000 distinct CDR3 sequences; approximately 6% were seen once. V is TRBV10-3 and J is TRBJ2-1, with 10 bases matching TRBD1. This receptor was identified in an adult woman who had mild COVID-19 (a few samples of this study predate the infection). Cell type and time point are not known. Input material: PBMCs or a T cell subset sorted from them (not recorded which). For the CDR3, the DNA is TGTGCCATCAGCGGGACAGGGGAAGGTGAGCAGTTCTTC. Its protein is CAISGTGEGEQFF.